This entry lists 12 T cell receptor beta chains sequenced from one sample in a study of T cells in women clearing cervical HPV infection. Generated by immunoSEQ multiplex PCR, the TCRdb table keeps only in-frame clones and is missing some. The sample includes 25,000 or so clones. The sequencing input was blood buffy coat. The receptors were sampled from a woman between 18 and 70 years old with a cervical HPV16 infection that either progressed to CIN3+ or cleared (not recorded which).

Here the CDR3 reads CASSLPTTDTQYF. The part of the CDR3 DNA that was read is TGTGCCAGCAGCCTACCTACTACAGATACG. The V call is TRBV7-9, the J call TRBJ2-3; D is undetermined. The missing CDR3 end, 3 residues past where the read stops, is filled in from the germline J gene. This CDR3 is built from 13 residues. The V gene's germline CDR1 is SEHNR and CDR2 FQNEAQ (reference sequence). Trimming shortened V by 5 bases and J by 3 bases, and 9 bases separated the two germline ends.

Note on this clone: Read sequence stops 3 residues before the CDR3 end, and the germline J gene provides the missing end. The rearrangement links TRBV9 to TRBJ2-3; TRBD2 matches 11 bases. The V and J ends lost 0 bases and 0 bases, in that order; junction bases with no gene match: 0. The CDR3 consists of 16 residues. The V gene's germline CDR1 is SGDLS and CDR2 YYNGEE. The CDR3 is CASSVGTSGSTDTQYF. Partial CDR3 DNA: TGTGCCAGCAGCGTAGGGACTAGCGGGAGCACAGATACG. Combining the CDR3 with reference TRBV9 and TRBJ2-3 gives the whole variable domain DSGVTQTPKHLITATGQRVTLRCSPRSGDLSVYWYQQSLDQGLQFLIQYYNGEERAKGNILERFSAQQFPDLHSELNLSSLELGDSALYFCASSVGTSGSTDTQYFGPGTRLTVL.

As for this clone: From the germline J gene comes the end of the CDR3, since the read stops 3 residues before it. The V gene is TRBV2, the J gene TRBJ1-4; TRBD1 matches 7 bases. With V trimmed by 5 bases and J by 4 bases, 13 bases remained unmatched. The germline gives CDR1 SNHLY, CDR2 FYNNEI. The CDR3 consists of 17 residues. The CDR3 DNA, read in part, is TGTGCCAGCAGTCAGGGTGAGAGGGGGCGAATTAATGAAAAA. This gives the protein CASSQGERGRINEK. The whole CDR3 sequence reads CASSQGERGRINEKLFF.

As concerns this clone: The read comes to an end 3 residues before the CDR3 does, leaving the germline J gene to fill in the end. The J gene is TRBJ1-2, the V gene TRBV19, with TRBD1 identical over 8 bases. With V trimmed by 7 bases and J by 4 bases, 11 bases remained unmatched. There are 15 residues in the CDR3. The germline CDR1 and CDR2 sequences are LNHDA and SQIVND (reference sequence). CDR3 loop: CASTITGTGGYGYTF. The CDR3 bases that were read are TGTGCCAGTACCATAACAGGGACAGGTGGCTATGGC.

With regard to this clone: The CDR3 end lies 3 residues beyond the end of the read and is filled in from the germline J gene. The gene calls are TRBV20-1 and TRBJ1-2; weak D call: TRBD1 (6 bases). Trimming cost V 4 bases and J 5 bases, with 14 bases left between them. The CDR3 extends over 13 amino acids. Germline-derived CDR1 and CDR2 are DFQATT and SNEGSKA (reference sequence). This chain's CDR3 is CSAIDRRVYGYTF. The part of the CDR3 DNA that was read is TGCAGTGCTATTGACAGGAGGGTATATGGC.

Concerning this clone itself: The DNA ends 3 residues before the CDR3 does, and the rest of the CDR3 is filled in from the germline J gene. This chain connects TRBV18 to TRBJ2-1, with TRBD2 matching over 10 bases. The germline V gene has CDR1 KGHSH and CDR2 LQKENI. After removal of 6 bases from V and 4 bases from J, the junction contained 6 bases not matched to a gene. The CDR3 has 15 amino acids. CDR3 bases read: TGTGCCAGCTCCCTCACTAGCGGGATTTACAATGAG. The encoded protein is CASSLTSGIYNE. The CDR3 in full is CASSLTSGIYNEQFF.

Comments on this clone: The sequenced fragment ends 3 residues before the CDR3 boundary, so the rest is inferred from the germline J gene. The chain uses TRBV29-1 and TRBJ2-7; no reliable D call. Germline CDR1 reads SQVTM; CDR2 reads ANQGSEA. CDR3 length: 11 residues. The V and J ends lost 7 bases and 2 bases respectively, with 9 bases between them. Here the CDR3 reads CSALEAYEQYF. CDR3 DNA (partial): TGCAGCGCTCTAGAAGCCTACGAG.

Notes on this clone: The CDR3 end is not reached by the read, which stops 3 residues before it; the germline J gene fills it in. The chain links TRBV11-2 to TRBJ2-7, with 8 bases aligning to TRBD2. The CDR3 runs to 14 residues. Germline V gene lookup returns CDR1 SGHAT and CDR2 FQNNGV. Trimming cost V 6 bases and J 1 base; bases outside gene matches: 5. The CDR3 region is CASSFSGASYEQYF. The CDR3 DNA, read in part, is TGTGCCAGCAGTTTTAGCGGGGCTTCCTACGAG.

A remark on this clone: The missing CDR3 end, 3 residues past where the read stops, is filled in from the germline J gene. The rearrangement joins TRBV19 to TRBJ1-5; no definite D call. CDR3 length: 15 amino acids. Trimming cost V 0 bases and J 5 bases, with 11 bases left between them. Looked up from germline, CDR1 is LNHDA and CDR2 is SQIVND (reference sequence). CDR3 protein: CASSIEPRRHQPQHF. The part of the CDR3 DNA that was read is TGTGCCAGTAGTATAGAGCCGCGTCGCCATCAGCCC.

Concerning this clone: The sequence runs out 3 residues before the end of the CDR3; the remainder is reconstructed from the germline J gene. The J gene is TRBJ2-2, the V gene TRBV7-2, with 12 nucleotides matching TRBD2. The CDR3 loop spans 15 amino acids. Per the germline V gene, CDR1 is SGHTA and CDR2 is FQGNSA. V shed 5 bases, J shed 7 bases, and the junction held 5 bases outside the gene matches. The CDR3 DNA, read in part, is TGTGCCAGCAGCAGACTAGCGGGGGTGCACGGGGAG. Translating gives CASSRLAGVHGE. Given in full, the CDR3 is CASSRLAGVHGELFF.

Details on this clone: The read gets to within 3 residues of the CDR3 end, and the germline J gene fills in the rest. This chain links TRBV2 with TRBJ2-1; possible D gene TRBD2, 5 bases. The CDR3 totals 18 residues. CDR1 SNHLY and CDR2 FYNNEI come from the germline V gene. V was pared by 3 bases and J by 0 bases, with 18 bases between. CDR3 loop: CASSDPIWPGSSYNEQFF. CDR3 DNA, as far as it was read: TGTGCCAGCAGTGACCCCATCTGGCCGGGGAGCTCCTACAATGAG.

Of note for this clone: With the read ending 3 residues before the CDR3 end, the germline J gene is used to fill in that end. V usage is TRBV18 and J usage is TRBJ2-7; the match to TRBD2 covers 8 bases. CDR1 is KGHSH and CDR2 is LQKENI in the germline V gene. The CDR3 is made up of 15 amino acids. Trimming removed 3 bases from V and 3 bases from J; junction bases left unmatched: 7. The CDR3 loop is CASSPGGGVVYEQYF. The CDR3 DNA, read in part, is TGTGCCAGCTCACCCGGGGGGGGCGTCGTCTACGAG.